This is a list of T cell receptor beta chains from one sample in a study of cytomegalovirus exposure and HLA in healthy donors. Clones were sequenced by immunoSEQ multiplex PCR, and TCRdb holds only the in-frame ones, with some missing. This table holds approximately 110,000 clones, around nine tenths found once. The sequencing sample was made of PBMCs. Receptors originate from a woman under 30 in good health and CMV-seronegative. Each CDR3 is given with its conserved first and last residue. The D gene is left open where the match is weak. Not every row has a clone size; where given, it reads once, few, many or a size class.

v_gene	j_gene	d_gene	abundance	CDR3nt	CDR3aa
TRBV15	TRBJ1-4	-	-	TGTGCCACCAGCAGAACAGGACCTGCAACTAATGAAAAACTGTTTTTT	CATSRTGPATNEKLFF
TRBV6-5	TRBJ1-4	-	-	TGTGCCAGCAGTGGCGGGGGAGGATACCATGAAAAACTGTTTTTT	CASSGGGGYHEKLFF
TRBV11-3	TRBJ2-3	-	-	TGTGCCAGCAGCCCTATTAGCACAGATACGCAGTATTTT	CASSPISTDTQYF
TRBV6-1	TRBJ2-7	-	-	TGTGCCAGCAGTGAAGGGCCCCCCTACGAGCAGTACTTC	CASSEGPPYEQYF
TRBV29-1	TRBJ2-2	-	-	TGCAGCGTGCGGGTTACCTTCCCTACCGGGGAGCTGTTTTTT	CSVRVTFPTGELFF
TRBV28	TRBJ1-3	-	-	TGTGCCAGCAGCTCCCTCTATTGGGGAAACACCATATATTTT	CASSSLYWGNTIYF
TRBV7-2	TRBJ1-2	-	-	TGTGCCAGCAGCATACAGAACTATGGCTACACCTTC	CASSIQNYGYTF
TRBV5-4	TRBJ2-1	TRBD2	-	TGTGCCAGCAGCTTGACTAGCGGGAGAAGGGATGAGCAGTTCTTC	CASSLTSGRRDEQFF
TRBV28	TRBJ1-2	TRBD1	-	TGTGCCAGCAGTTTATGGGGGACAGGGGGGGTGGGTCACTATGGCTACACCTTC	CASSLWGTGGVGHYGYTF
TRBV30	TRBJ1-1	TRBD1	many	TGTGCCTGGAGTCCAGGGGGGAGCACTGAAGCTTTCTTT	CAWSPGGSTEAFF
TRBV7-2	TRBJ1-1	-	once	TGTGCCAGCAGCTACCGGGTGACTTCGGGGAACACTGAAGCTTTCTTT	CASSYRVTSGNTEAFF
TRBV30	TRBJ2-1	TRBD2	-	TGTGCCTGGAATCGGGGACTAGGCTCTGAAGGGCAGTTCTTC	CAWNRGLGSEGQFF
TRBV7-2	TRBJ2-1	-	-	TGTGCCAGCAGCCCCGGGTTCAGAGTTGCGCAGTTCTTC	CASSPGFRVAQFF
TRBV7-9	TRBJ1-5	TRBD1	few	TGTGCCAGCAGTCCGGGACAGGGGAATCAGCCCCAGCATTTT	CASSPGQGNQPQHF